Following are 31 T cell receptor beta chains from one sample sequenced in a study of T cell changes during pregnancy in multiple sclerosis. Produced via immunoSEQ multiplex PCR; TCRdb's table is partial and in-frame only. In the table there are some 71,000 clones, 91% of which are singletons. The material was CD4+ T cells from peripheral blood mononuclear cells, obtained in the third trimester of pregnancy. These receptors were collected from a female donor in good health, enrolled as a control in a pregnancy study.

This clone was observed once. This chain links TRBV5-1 with TRBJ2-1, with 8 positions matching TRBD2. Germline lookup yields CDR1 SGHRS and CDR2 YFSETQ. Losses at the gene ends were 5 bases for V and 16 bases for J; bases not matched to a gene: 17. This CDR3 spans 14 amino acids. Written as DNA, the CDR3 is TGCGCCAGCAGTGGCGGGGGGACACCGAGCATTCTATTCTTC. This encodes CASSGGGTPSILFF.

This clone was detected many times. J is TRBJ1-6 and V is TRBV19; 8 positions match TRBD1. Germline V gives CDR1 LNHDA, CDR2 SQIVND (reference sequence). This CDR3 comprises 14 residues. Trimming removed 6 bases from V and 6 bases from J; junction bases left unmatched: 4. CDR3 sequence reads: CASSPDRGNSPLHF. The CDR3 DNA sequence: TGTGCCAGTAGCCCTGACAGGGGTAATTCACCCCTCCACTTT.

The rearrangement uses TRBV5-1 and TRBJ2-5; TRBD1 matches 8 bases. The CDR3 sequence is 14 residues long. The V gene end was trimmed by 3 bases and the J gene end by 7 bases; junction bases not matched to a gene: 8. The germline V gene encodes CDR1 SGHRS and CDR2 YFSETQ. CDR3 sequence: CASSSDRVIGTQYF. In nucleotides, the CDR3 is TGCGCCAGCAGCTCGGACAGGGTAATCGGGACCCAGTACTTC. Using reference TRBV5-1 and TRBJ2-5 for the parts outside the CDR3, the full variable domain is KAGVTQTPRYLIKTRGQQVTLSCSPISGHRSVSWYQQTPGQGLQFLFEYFSETQRNKGNFPGRFSGRQFSNSRSEMNVSTLELGDSALYLCASSSDRVIGTQYFGPGTRLLVL.

This chain uses TRBV2 with TRBJ2-2, with TRBD2 matching over 10 bases. The trim removed 2 bases at V and 11 bases at J, leaving 11 bases unmatched. Germline CDR1 and CDR2: SNHLY and FYNNEI. The CDR3 runs to 16 residues. The CDR3 is CASSELAGAAVSELFF. CDR3 DNA sequence: TGTGCCAGCAGTGAACTAGCGGGGGCCGCCGTGTCAGAGCTGTTTTTT.

The chain links TRBV11-3 to TRBJ2-1, with TRBD2 identical over 8 bases. Germline CDR1 and CDR2: SGHNT and YENEEA. The CDR3 runs to 16 residues. V was clipped by 4 bases and J by 5 bases; unmatched bases: 10. This chain's CDR3 is CASSSLGGGTNNEQFF. As DNA, the CDR3 is TGTGCCAGCAGCTCCCTAGGCGGGGGGACCAACAATGAGCAGTTCTTC.

The CDR3 here is CASTLNAKDSTF. The CDR3 DNA is TGTGCCAGCACCTTAAATGCGAAAGACAGCACCTTC. This sequence joins TRBV2 and TRBJ1-2, with TRBD1 as a possible D gene (5 bases). Germline CDR1 and CDR2: SNHLY and FYNNEI. Trimming took off 7 bases at V and 13 bases at J, with 19 bases between the two ends. CDR3 length equals 12 residues.

V and J are TRBV18 and TRBJ2-1, with D possibly TRBD1 on 7 matching bases. Germline assignment: CDR1 KGHSH and CDR2 LQKENI. V was shortened by 4 bases and J by 9 bases, with 19 bases between the two germline ends. CDR3 length equals 15 residues. The CDR3 DNA reads as TGTGCCAGCTCACGGGCTAGCGAGGGGGCAGGTGAGCAGTTCTTC. This gives the protein CASSRASEGAGEQFF. The entire variable domain, with the rest obtained from reference TRBV18 and TRBJ2-1, is as follows: NAGVMQNPRHLVRRRGQEARLRCSPMKGHSHVYWYRQLPEEGLKFMVYLQKENIIDESGMPKERFSAEFPKEGPSILRIQQVVRGDSAAYFCASSRASEGAGEQFFGPGTRLTVL.

Note on this clone: Compared with germline, one end of the junction differs, possibly owing to a read error. The chain couples TRBV7-2 to TRBJ2-5; D is unclear. CDR1 and CDR2 from the germline V gene are SGHTA and FQGNSA. There are 15 residues in the CDR3. CDR3 residues: CASRLGRKYQETQYF. DNA of the CDR3: TGTGCCAGCAGGTTAGGGCGGAAATATCAAGAGACCCAGTACTTC.

The chain uses TRBV7-2 and TRBJ1-1; D ambiguous. CDR3 length: 15 amino acids. Trimming stripped 1 base from V and 1 base from J, with 10 bases between. The germline gives CDR1 SGHTA, CDR2 FQGNSA. CDR3 nucleotide sequence: TGTGCCAGCAGCTTAGTGCGGGGAAAGAACACTGAAGCTTTCTTT. The encoded protein is CASSLVRGKNTEAFF.

CDR3 DNA sequence: TGTGCCAGCAGCTTTTCAGGGGCAGATACGCAGTATTTT. Amino acid sequence: CASSFSGADTQYF. The genes are TRBV7-3 and TRBJ2-3, with D perhaps matching TRBD1 (6 bases). Germline V gene lookup returns CDR1 SGHTA and CDR2 FQGTGA. Trimming pared 3 bases from V and 4 bases from J, leaving 8 bases between. The length of the CDR3 is 13 residues.

The genes are TRBV19 and TRBJ2-5; TRBD2 aligns across 13 bases. The V and J ends lost 5 bases and 5 bases, in that order; junction bases with no gene match: 8. The CDR3 is 16 amino acids. Germline V gives CDR1 LNHDA, CDR2 SQIVND (reference sequence). The CDR3 sequence: CASSAWTSGGGETQYF. The CDR3 DNA follows: TGTGCCAGTAGTGCCTGGACTAGCGGGGGCGGGGAGACCCAGTACTTC.

V gene TRBV18 combines with J gene TRBJ1-4; 8 nucleotides agree with TRBD1. Germline trimming cut 2 bases from V and 4 bases from J; bases unmatched to any gene: 6. The CDR3 runs 16 residues. Per germline, CDR1 KGHSH and CDR2 LQKENI. The CDR3 loop is CASSPGRTGSNEKLFF. For the CDR3, the DNA is TGTGCCAGCTCACCAGGTCGGACAGGGAGTAATGAAAAACTGTTTTTT.

The chain is built from TRBV11-2 and TRBJ2-5; weak D call: TRBD1 (6 bases). CDR3 length: 15 amino acids. CDR1 and CDR2 (germline): SGHAT, FQNNGV. V was clipped by 7 bases and J by 4 bases, with 19 bases between them. DNA of the CDR3: TGTGCCAGCACCGTCGGTGGGACACAAGGAGAGACCCAGTACTTC. Its translation is CASTVGGTQGETQYF.

In its sample, this clone was seen once. The J gene is TRBJ1-4, the V gene TRBV6-4, with 7 nucleotides matching TRBD1. Germline V CDR1 and CDR2: MRHNA, SNTAGT. V trimming: 9 bases; J trimming: 5 bases; junction bases outside the gene matches: 9. This CDR3 contains 14 residues. Here the CDR3 DNA reads TGTGCCAGTTCTCAGACAGGGAAAAATGAAAAACTGTTTTTT. It is translated as CASSQTGKNEKLFF.

The rearrangement uses TRBV27 and TRBJ2-2, with TRBD1 matching over 9 bases. This CDR3 region has 15 residues. V dropped 6 bases and J dropped 5; count of bases not matched to a gene: 7. Germline V gene data show CDR1 as MNHEY and CDR2 as SMNVEV (reference sequence). The CDR3 here is CASRLSGQGTGELFF. The CDR3 region has the DNA TGTGCCAGCAGACTATCGGGACAGGGTACCGGGGAGCTGTTTTTT.

The chain recombines TRBV27 with TRBJ1-1; D gene uncertain. The CDR3 consists of 14 residues. Per germline, CDR1 MNHEY and CDR2 SMNVEV (reference sequence). V was shortened by 3 bases and J by 1 base, with 9 bases between the two germline ends. CDR3 region: CASSFTRPNTEAFF. For the CDR3, the DNA is TGTGCCAGCAGTTTCACTCGTCCGAACACTGAAGCTTTCTTT.

The CDR3 DNA follows: TGTGCCAGCAGCCCCGGCCGAGGGGTTCGGGGGGGCGAGCAGTACTTC. Its translation is CASSPGRGVRGGEQYF. This rearrangement joins TRBV2 to TRBJ2-7; 8 nucleotides line up with TRBD2. V shed 6 bases and J 6 bases; nucleotides not matched to a gene: 16. The germline V gene has CDR1 SNHLY and CDR2 FYNNEI. The CDR3 is made up of 16 amino acids.

The chain is built from TRBV19 and TRBJ2-2; TRBD2 is a possible D gene (6 bases). CDR1 and CDR2 (germline): LNHDA, SQIVND (reference sequence). There are 17 residues in the CDR3. The V gene lost 3 bases and the J gene lost 0 bases, with 14 bases spanning the gap. CDR3 protein: CASSIRGGLTNTGELFF. For the CDR3, the DNA is TGTGCCAGTAGTATCCGCGGAGGGCTTACGAACACCGGGGAGCTGTTTTTT.

The V and J genes are TRBV11-2 and TRBJ2-7, with 10 bases matching TRBD1. Germline CDR1 SGHAT, CDR2 FQNNGV. The CDR3 loop spans 15 amino acids. With 3 bases clipped from V and 5 bases from J, the junction kept 7 bases outside the gene matches. The chain's CDR3 is CASSLRGTGDDEQYF. The CDR3 DNA reads as TGTGCCAGCAGCTTGAGAGGGACAGGGGACGACGAGCAGTACTTC.

CDR3 in amino acids: CATAPSGGPYEQYF. In DNA, the CDR3 is TGTGCCACCGCGCCTAGCGGGGGCCCCTACGAGCAGTACTTC. The chain combines TRBV10-3 with TRBJ2-7; 10 nucleotides line up with TRBD2. Looked up from germline, CDR1 is ENHRY and CDR2 is SYGVKD. V dropped 10 bases and J dropped 2; count of bases not matched to a gene: 8. The CDR3 has 14 amino acids.

As regards this clone: The junction does not match germline at one end; this may be a read error. The chain links TRBV29-1 to TRBJ1-2; D possibly corresponds to TRBD1 (6 bases). CDR3 size: 12 residues. Germline loops: CDR1 SQVTM, CDR2 ANQGSEA. The CDR3 nucleotides read TGCAGCGCTGAGGGGGGGGACTATGGCTACGCCTTC. Residues: CSAEGGDYGYAF.

V usage is TRBV7-2 and J usage is TRBJ2-6; D uncertain. CDR1 is SGHTA, CDR2 FQGNSA, per germline. V lost 5 bases and J lost 0, with 14 bases in between. The CDR3 covers 17 residues. CDR3 nucleotides: TGTGCCAGCAGCCCTGCTTCACTGCGCTCTGGGGCCAACGTCCTGACTTTC. This gives the protein CASSPASLRSGANVLTF.

The chain combines TRBV30 with TRBJ2-2; 8 positions match TRBD1. Germline V gene data show CDR1 as GTSNPN and CDR2 as SVGIG (reference sequence). This CDR3 region has 15 residues. V shed 1 base and J 4 bases; nucleotides not matched to a gene: 5. Here the CDR3 reads CAWSERTGFTGELFF. Written as DNA, the CDR3 is TGTGCCTGGAGTGAGCGGACAGGGTTCACCGGGGAGCTGTTTTTT.

This chain joins TRBV5-1 and TRBJ2-7, with unresolved D. The CDR3 consists of 15 residues. V lost 0 bases and J lost 0, with 10 bases in between. Germline CDR1 is SGHRS and CDR2 is YFSETQ. In DNA form, the CDR3 reads TGCGCCAGCAGCTTGGACAGTACCCTCTCCTACGAGCAGTACTTC. It encodes CASSLDSTLSYEQYF.

The rearrangement joins TRBV4-3 to TRBJ1-2; TRBD1 matches 7 bases. CDR3 size: 14 residues. The junction had 6 bases not matched to a gene; V was cut back by 4 bases and J by 4 bases. Germline CDR1 reads LGHNA; CDR2 reads YSLEER. CDR3 loop: CASSPPGQIYGYTF. CDR3 nucleotides: TGCGCCAGCAGCCCGCCGGGACAGATCTATGGCTACACCTTC.

V usage is TRBV30 and J usage is TRBJ2-5, with a tentative D call TRBD2 (5 bases). Germline V gives CDR1 GTSNPN, CDR2 SVGIG (reference sequence). The germline V and J ends were trimmed by 1 base and 3 bases, with 9 bases remaining between them. This CDR3 contains 13 residues. CDR3 nucleotide sequence: TGTGCCTGGAGTGGCGGGCAGAAAGAGACCCAGTACTTC. Translated: CAWSGGQKETQYF. The complete variable domain, with remaining parts taken from reference TRBV30 and TRBJ2-5, reads SQTIHQWPATLVQPVGSPLSLECTVEGTSNPNLYWYRQAAGRGLQLLFYSVGIGQISSEVPQNLSASRPQDRQFILSSKKLLLSDSGFYLCAWSGGQKETQYFGPGTRLLVL.

Turning to this clone: At the DNA level, this CDR3 is encoded by other sequences in the same sample as well. The chain has TRBV30 and TRBJ1-2; D remains unclear. The ends were cut back, 0 bases at V and 2 bases at J, with 4 bases in the middle. Looked up from germline, CDR1 is GTSNPN and CDR2 is SVGIG (reference sequence). CDR3 length: 12 amino acids. Here the CDR3 DNA reads TGTGCCTGGAGTGTTAGCAACTATGGCTACACCTTC. This codes for CAWSVSNYGYTF.

This chain uses TRBV9 with TRBJ1-3; D is possibly TRBD1 (5 bases). The V end lost 5 bases, the J end lost 0 bases, and 15 bases lay between the germline ends. Germline CDR1 is SGDLS and CDR2 is YYNGEE. This CDR3 is built from 16 residues. CDR3 region: CASSGGPGGSGNTIYF. The CDR3 DNA is TGTGCCAGCAGTGGAGGGCCGGGGGGCTCTGGAAACACCATATATTTT.

This clone was picked up one time. The chain links TRBV7-3 to TRBJ2-5, with 8 bases matching TRBD2. V shed 4 bases and J 2 bases; nucleotides not matched to a gene: 6. Germline-derived CDR1 and CDR2 are SGHTA and FQGTGA. The CDR3 spans 15 residues. The CDR3 sequence: CASSSAGGFQETQYF. The CDR3 DNA is TGTGCCAGCAGCTCGGCGGGGGGCTTTCAAGAGACCCAGTACTTC.

This chain uses TRBV25-1 with TRBJ1-1; 7 bases map to TRBD1. There are 15 residues in the CDR3. Trimming at V came to 7 bases and at J to 3 bases, leaving 11 bases not matched to a gene. Per the germline V gene, CDR1 is MGHDK and CDR2 is SYGVNS. CDR3 protein: CASTNSHRGDTEAFF. The DNA of the CDR3 is TGTGCCAGCACAAACTCTCACAGGGGCGACACTGAAGCTTTCTTT.

The rearrangement uses TRBV7-2 and TRBJ2-7, with a tentative D call TRBD2 (7 bases). The CDR3 has 13 amino acids. Trimming shortened V by 5 bases and J by 6 bases, and 14 bases separated the two germline ends. Germline assignment: CDR1 SGHTA and CDR2 FQGNSA. This CDR3 reads CASSPGRGGEQYF. The CDR3 DNA is TGTGCCAGCAGCCCGGGGAGGGGGGGCGAGCAGTACTTC.